This record covers a single T cell receptor (beta chain). Losses at the gene ends were 3 bases for V and 10 bases for J; bases not matched to a gene: 7. Germline CDR1 KGHSH, CDR2 LQKENI. The CDR3 is made up of 14 amino acids. The method was immunoSEQ multiplex PCR; TCRdb's version includes in-frame clones alone and lacks a portion of them. Of fewer than 150,000 clones detected, about 96% appear once; the ten largest clones hold less than 0.55%. The sample comes from a study of T cell changes during pregnancy in multiple sclerosis. This chain uses TRBV18 with TRBJ1-1; 11 bases align to TRBD1. This receptor was taken from a female donor with multiple sclerosis, enrolled in a pregnancy study. The sequencing here drew on peripheral blood, taken after pregnancy. The CDR3 coding sequence is TGTGCCAGCTCACCTAGTGGGACAGGGGGTCGAGCTTTCTTT. As protein: CASSPSGTGGRAFF. The full variable domain, in which reference TRBV18 and TRBJ1-1 provide the parts outside the CDR3, is NAGVMQNPRHLVRRRGQEARLRCSPMKGHSHVYWYRQLPEEGLKFMVYLQKENIIDESGMPKERFSAEFPKEGPSILRIQQVVRGDSAAYFCASSPSGTGGRAFFGQGTRLTVV.